Shown below are 18 T cell receptor beta chains from a single sample sequenced in a study of blood T cell repertoires in COVID-19. Data came from immunoSEQ multiplex PCR; TCRdb stores just in-frame clones and leaves some out. The sample consists of over 90,000 clones, roughly 86% of them appearing once. The sequencing input was peripheral blood. Receptor source: a man in his forties or fifties with active or convalescent COVID-19.

This clone was observed a few times. The chain links TRBV19 to TRBJ2-7; D call uncertain. Germline V CDR1 and CDR2: LNHDA, SQIVND (reference sequence). The V gene lost 3 bases and the J gene lost 1 base, with 7 bases spanning the gap. The CDR3 is made up of 13 amino acids. CDR3: CASSIQVSYEQYF. As DNA, the CDR3 is TGTGCCAGTAGTATCCAGGTTTCCTACGAGCAGTACTTC.

This clone has a handful of counts. The chain couples TRBV2 to TRBJ1-1; unclear D gene. V dropped 6 bases and J dropped 0 bases, with 8 bases sitting between them. CDR3 length: 13 amino acids. Germline values: CDR1 SNHLY, CDR2 FYNNEI. CDR3 protein: CASRYNVNTEAFF. The CDR3 bases are TGTGCCAGCAGGTACAACGTGAACACTGAAGCTTTCTTT.

V and J are TRBV27 and TRBJ2-5, with a weak D call TRBD2 (5 bases). Trimming removed 8 bases from V and 2 bases from J, with 18 bases in between. This CDR3 spans 15 amino acids. Germline loops: CDR1 MNHEY, CDR2 SMNVEV (reference sequence). The CDR3 bases are TGTGCCAGCCGCAGGAGGCAGGAGAGTCAAGAGACCCAGTACTTC. This translates into CASRRRQESQETQYF.

The chain links TRBV5-1 to TRBJ2-3; 8 positions match TRBD2. This CDR3 is 15 amino acids long. CDR1 is SGHRS, CDR2 YFSETQ, per germline. The V gene end was trimmed by 0 bases and the J gene end by 4 bases; junction bases not matched to a gene: 4. In nucleotides, the CDR3 is TGCGCCAGCAGCTTGGCGGGGGGGCGGCCAGATACGCAGTATTTT. Residues: CASSLAGGRPDTQYF.

V and J are TRBV2 and TRBJ2-1, with a possible D match to TRBD2 (5 bases). Trimming took 6 bases from V and 12 from J, leaving 21 bases between them. Per germline, CDR1 SNHLY and CDR2 FYNNEI. The CDR3 consists of 14 residues. CDR3: CASRPRLLDPSQFF. CDR3 nucleotides: TGTGCCAGCAGGCCGAGACTACTAGATCCATCGCAGTTCTTC.

V gene TRBV3-1 (or the pseudogene TRBV3-2) combines with J gene TRBJ1-5; D ambiguous. The V gene lost 0 bases and the J gene lost 4 bases, with 10 bases spanning the gap. The CDR3 spans 15 residues. CDR1 is LGHDT and CDR2 is YNNKEL in the germline V gene (reference sequence). The CDR3 sequence is CASSQESAGNQPQHF. CDR3 in DNA: TGTGCCAGCAGCCAAGAGTCGGCAGGTAATCAGCCCCAGCATTTT.

The CDR3 DNA reads TGTGCCAGTAATCGGTTCAATCAGCCCCAGCATTTT. Residues: CASNRFNQPQHF. The rearrangement links TRBV19 to TRBJ1-5; D gene unclear. The length of the CDR3 is 12 residues. Per germline, CDR1 LNHDA and CDR2 SQIVND (reference sequence). Trimming shortened V by 7 bases and J by 3 bases, and 7 bases separated the two germline ends.

This clone was recorded once. This is likely a read error, given that the CDR3 carries no conserved phenylalanine or tryptophan at its end. It is unclear where the CDR3 begins or ends on the DNA, so no DNA is shown, and the CDR3 is as TCRdb lists it. The chain is built from TRBV10-3 and TRBJ1-1; the table's TRBD1 call for D was not verified on the DNA. The CDR3 has 9 residues if both end residues are counted. Germline V gene lookup returns CDR1 ENHRY and CDR2 SYGVKD. The CDR3 region is CAIKAAGGT.

The chain couples TRBV28 to TRBJ1-1; 11 bases map to TRBD1. CDR1 is MDHEN, CDR2 SYDVKM, per germline. Trimming at V came to 2 bases and at J to 1 base, leaving 0 bases not matched to a gene. CDR3 length: 15 amino acids. The CDR3 DNA reads as TGTGCCAGCAGTTTAGGGACAGGGGGGAACACTGAAGCTTTCTTT. The encoded protein is CASSLGTGGNTEAFF.

Here the CDR3 DNA reads TGTGCCAGCAGTTTAGGGACAGTTAGAACGTCACCCCTCCACTTT. Translated, it gives CASSLGTVRTSPLHF. The V gene is TRBV27, the J gene TRBJ1-6, with TRBD1 matching over 7 bases. The CDR3 totals 15 residues. Trimming cost V 2 bases and J 10 bases; bases outside gene matches: 8. Germline V gives CDR1 MNHEY, CDR2 SMNVEV (reference sequence).

The chain combines TRBV15 with TRBJ2-1, with 11 bases identical to TRBD1. The V segment lost 7 bases and the J segment 6 bases; nucleotides outside the gene matches: 11. Per the germline V gene, CDR1 is LNHNV and CDR2 is YYDKDF (reference sequence). The CDR3 sequence is 16 residues long. The CDR3 region is CATTPRTGGLFNEQFF. The CDR3 nucleotides are TGTGCCACCACCCCAAGGACAGGGGGCCTATTCAATGAGCAGTTCTTC.

The V call is TRBV19, the J call TRBJ1-3; D is undetermined. There are 15 residues in the CDR3. Germline CDR1 and CDR2: LNHDA and SQIVND (reference sequence). The ends were cut back, 3 bases at V and 4 bases at J, with 13 bases in the middle. The CDR3 nucleotides are TGTGCCAGTAGTATCGCGGGCCCGAAGGGAAACACCATATATTTT. It specifies CASSIAGPKGNTIYF.

This chain links TRBV5-1 with TRBJ2-5; 11 bases match TRBD2. Germline V gene lookup returns CDR1 SGHRS and CDR2 YFSETQ. After removal of 0 bases from V and 1 base from J, the junction contained 5 bases not matched to a gene. This CDR3 has 17 residues. The CDR3 DNA reads as TGCGCCAGCAGCTTGGGACTAGCGGGGAACGCCCAAGAGACCCAGTACTTC. This sequence encodes CASSLGLAGNAQETQYF.

This chain uses TRBV7-2 with TRBJ2-2; 11 bases fit TRBD1. The CDR3 runs to 15 residues. The V and J ends lost 5 bases and 5 bases, in that order; junction bases with no gene match: 4. The germline gives CDR1 SGHTA, CDR2 FQGNSA. The CDR3 DNA reads TGTGCCAGCAGCATGGGACAGGGGGTTACCGGGGAGCTGTTTTTT. Its translation: CASSMGQGVTGELFF.

CDR3 nucleotides: TGTGCCAGCAGTGAATTCCCGCTACAGGGAACGGCAATGAACTCTGGAAACACCATATATTTT. Its translation: CASSEFPLQGTAMNSGNTIYF. The rearrangement uses TRBV6-1 and TRBJ1-3; D might be TRBD1 (6 bases). Trimming took off 2 bases at V and 0 bases at J, with 26 bases between the two ends. The CDR3 consists of 21 residues. The V gene's germline CDR1 is MNHNS and CDR2 SASEGT.

The chain has TRBV18 and TRBJ2-7; 7 bases are shared with TRBD1. This CDR3 contains 14 residues. CDR1 and CDR2 from the germline V gene are KGHSH and LQKENI. V shed 2 bases and J 4 bases; nucleotides not matched to a gene: 5. CDR3 coding DNA: TGTGCCAGCTCACCATCAGGGGGAGAGTACGAGCAGTACTTC. Its translation: CASSPSGGEYEQYF.

This rearrangement joins TRBV7-2 to TRBJ2-1; 8 nucleotides match TRBD2. V dropped 2 bases and J dropped 6; count of bases not matched to a gene: 3. Germline V gives CDR1 SGHTA, CDR2 FQGNSA. The CDR3 sequence is 14 residues long. CDR3 coding DNA: TGTGCCAGCAGCTTAAAAGGACTAGCCAATGAGCAGTTCTTC. This translates into CASSLKGLANEQFF.

V and J are TRBV19 and TRBJ2-2; 7 nucleotides agree with TRBD2. This CDR3 contains 14 residues. Trimming took 6 bases from V and 6 from J; bases not matched to a gene: 7. Germline-derived CDR1 and CDR2 are LNHDA and SQIVND (reference sequence). CDR3 sequence (DNA): TGTGCCAGTAGAGGCGGGGGAGGCGCCGGGGAGCTGTTTTTT. Protein product: CASRGGGGAGELFF.